These 17 T cell receptor beta chains came from one sample sequenced in a study of cytomegalovirus exposure and HLA in healthy donors. This table comes from immunoSEQ multiplex PCR, and its TCRdb copy is limited to in-frame clones, with some not included. The sample has tens of thousands of clones; about 92% are singletons. Sequencing was done on a sample of PBMCs. The source of these receptors is a woman younger than 35 in good health and CMV-seronegative.

The gene calls are TRBV19 and TRBJ2-5; 7 bases line up with TRBD2. V trimming: 7 bases; J trimming: 4 bases; junction bases outside the gene matches: 18. Per the germline V gene, CDR1 is LNHDA and CDR2 is SQIVND (reference sequence). CDR3 length: 17 residues. CDR3 sequence (DNA): TGTGCCAGTAAGGGCCCCCGGGGCGGGAGAGCCGGAGAGACCCAGTACTTC. Its protein is CASKGPRGGRAGETQYF.

The chain couples TRBV7-9 to TRBJ1-1; a weak D match, TRBD1 (5 bases). V lost 4 bases, J lost 5 bases, and 14 bases lay in between. The CDR3 extends over 14 amino acids. From germline, CDR1 is SEHNR and CDR2 FQNEAQ (reference sequence). DNA for the CDR3: TGTGCCAGCAGCTCAGAACAAAGGGGAACTGAAGCTTTCTTT. Its translation is CASSSEQRGTEAFF. The full variable domain, rest sourced from reference TRBV7-9 and TRBJ1-1, is DTGVSQNPRHKITKRGQNVTFRCDPISEHNRLYWYRQTLGQGPEFLTYFQNEAQLEKSRLLSDRFSAERPKGSFSTLEIQRTEQGDSAMYLCASSSEQRGTEAFFGQGTRLTVV.

The sample holds one count of this clone. The chain joins TRBV6-1 to TRBJ1-2, with D maybe TRBD1 (5 bases). Germline lookup yields CDR1 MNHNS and CDR2 SASEGT. CDR3 size: 15 residues. V was trimmed by 7 bases and J by 3 bases, leaving 18 bases between them. CDR3 residues: CASTRGVIGDYGYTF. CDR3 nucleotide sequence: TGTGCCAGCACCCGGGGGGTAATCGGTGACTATGGCTACACCTTC.

The chain carries TRBV19 and TRBJ2-1; D remains ambiguous. The germline V gene has CDR1 LNHDA and CDR2 SQIVND (reference sequence). This CDR3 comprises 14 residues. V was trimmed by 3 bases and J by 10 bases, leaving 16 bases between them. Here the CDR3 reads CASSIEAVVVEQFF. The DNA for the CDR3 is TGTGCCAGTAGTATTGAGGCAGTAGTCGTGGAGCAGTTCTTC.

The rearrangement links TRBV6-5 to TRBJ2-5; TRBD1 matches 9 bases. The CDR3 has 14 residues. The germline CDR1 and CDR2 sequences are MNHEY and SVGAGI. V lost 6 bases and J lost 2; bases outside the gene matches: 4. This CDR3 is CASSWDRAQETQYF. CDR3 DNA sequence: TGTGCCAGCAGCTGGGACAGGGCTCAAGAGACCCAGTACTTC.

The chain's CDR3 is CASSQGANTEAFF. DNA for the CDR3: TGTGCCAGCAGCCAAGGAGCGAACACTGAAGCTTTCTTT. This rearrangement joins TRBV14 to TRBJ1-1, with no clear D. The CDR3 loop spans 13 amino acids. CDR1 and CDR2 from the germline V gene are SGHDN and FVKESK. The V end lost 1 base, the J end lost 1 base, and 4 bases lay between the germline ends.

This chain connects TRBV6-6 to TRBJ1-2; 7 bases are a match to TRBD1. After removal of 7 bases from V and 2 bases from J, the junction contained 10 bases not matched to a gene. Germline V gives CDR1 MNHNY, CDR2 SVGAGI (reference sequence). This CDR3 spans 15 amino acids. CDR3 nucleotides: TGTGCCAGCACCGCCATACAGGGGTTGAACTATGGCTACACCTTC. Translated, it gives CASTAIQGLNYGYTF.

A few counts support this clone. The chain joins TRBV6-4 to TRBJ2-3; weak D call: TRBD1 (5 bases). V lost 4 bases, J lost 0 bases, and 8 bases lay in between. CDR1 and CDR2 from the germline V gene are MRHNA and SNTAGT. The CDR3 is 14 amino acids. CDR3 nucleotides: TGTGCCAGCAGTGCGACAGATAGCACAGATACGCAGTATTTT. Amino acid sequence: CASSATDSTDTQYF.

The chain employs TRBV29-1 and TRBJ2-7; D may be TRBD1 (5 bases). The germline V and J ends were trimmed by 3 bases and 4 bases, with 13 bases remaining between them. The CDR3 totals 13 residues. The V gene's germline CDR1 is SQVTM and CDR2 ANQGSEA. CDR3 coding DNA: TGCAGCGTTGATTTGCAGGGTGGGTACGAGCAGTACTTC. Translation: CSVDLQGGYEQYF.

The chain couples TRBV18 to TRBJ2-1; possibly TRBD2 for D (6 bases). The CDR3 consists of 15 residues. Looked up from germline, CDR1 is KGHSH and CDR2 is LQKENI. V was trimmed by 3 bases and J by 4 bases, leaving 13 bases between them. The CDR3, as DNA: TGTGCCAGCTCACCGGGAGGAGCGGCGTACAATGAGCAGTTCTTC. The encoded protein is CASSPGGAAYNEQFF.

The chain carries TRBV19 and TRBJ1-4; D not certain. CDR1 and CDR2 (germline): LNHDA, SQIVND (reference sequence). The germline V and J ends were trimmed by 5 bases and 3 bases, with 7 bases remaining between them. CDR3 length equals 13 residues. The CDR3 DNA sequence: TGTGCCAGTAGTGGGCGACCTAATGAAAAACTGTTTTTT. It codes for CASSGRPNEKLFF. The full variable domain, in which reference TRBV19 and TRBJ1-4 provide the parts outside the CDR3, is DGGITQSPKYLFRKEGQNVTLSCEQNLNHDAMYWYRQDPGQGLRLIYYSQIVNDFQKGDIAEGYSVSREKKESFPLTVTSAQKNPTAFYLCASSGRPNEKLFFGSGTQLSVL.

J is TRBJ2-6 and V is TRBV4-3; no clear D gene. V shed 1 base and J shed 2 bases, with 9 bases lying between them. Germline values: CDR1 LGHNA, CDR2 YSLEER. The CDR3 runs 16 residues. In nucleotides, the CDR3 is TGCGCCAGCAGCCAAGGGCCTAGTGCTGGGGCCAACGTCCTGACTTTC. This gives the protein CASSQGPSAGANVLTF.

This chain links TRBV7-7 with TRBJ2-3, with 8 bases identical to TRBD1. The V gene end was trimmed by 1 base and the J gene end by 3 bases; junction bases not matched to a gene: 0. CDR1 and CDR2 from the germline V gene are SSHAT and FNYEAQ (reference sequence). The CDR3 has 14 amino acids. The CDR3 loop reads CASSLGTGTDTQYF. The CDR3 nucleotides read TGTGCCAGCAGCTTAGGGACAGGGACAGATACGCAGTATTTT.

J is TRBJ2-5 and V is TRBV7-3; TRBD1 is a possible D gene (5 bases). V lost 5 bases and J 5 bases, leaving 12 bases between the germline ends. This CDR3 comprises 13 residues. Germline CDR1 is SGHTA and CDR2 is FQGTGA. This chain's CDR3 is CASSAAGYETQYF. DNA for the CDR3: TGTGCCAGCAGCGCGGCAGGGTATGAGACCCAGTACTTC.

V gene TRBV6-1 combines with J gene TRBJ1-4; D perhaps matches TRBD1 (6 bases). Trimming took 5 bases from V and 7 from J, leaving 17 bases between them. The germline CDR1 and CDR2 sequences are MNHNS and SASEGT. The CDR3 is made up of 15 amino acids. Here the CDR3 reads CASSPLAQGTEKLFF. CDR3 nucleotides: TGTGCCAGCAGTCCCCTCGCACAGGGTACTGAAAAACTGTTTTTT.

This chain joins TRBV6-5 and TRBJ1-2; D gene ambiguous. CDR3 length: 15 amino acids. The V gene's germline CDR1 is MNHEY and CDR2 SVGAGI. V was shortened by 0 bases and J by 3 bases, with 11 bases between the two germline ends. CDR3 in DNA: TGTGCCAGCAGTTACTCGGTCGGGTACGACTATGGCTACACCTTC. Translation gives CASSYSVGYDYGYTF.

V gene TRBV30 combines with J gene TRBJ1-1; no clear D gene. Germline V gene lookup returns CDR1 GTSNPN and CDR2 SVGIG (reference sequence). This CDR3 is 10 amino acids long. The V end lost 5 bases, the J end lost 5 bases, and 6 bases lay between the germline ends. CDR3 in DNA: TGTGCCTGGTCCGAGACTGAAGCTTTCTTT. Translated: CAWSETEAFF.